A single sample gave rise to the 5 T cell receptor beta chains below, sequenced in a study of Ad26.COV2.S vaccination and SARS-CoV-2 variants. The repertoire was sequenced with immunoSEQ multiplex PCR; TCRdb's copy has only in-frame clones and lacks some. Altogether 300,000 to 350,000 clones are present, 75% to 90% being singletons, with the ten largest covering approximately 5.8%. Treatment specified: 15 to 20 received Ad26.COV2.S at low or high dose, single or two shots; roughly five received placebo; per-sample allocation not given. Sampling took place 63 days after the first vaccine or placebo injection. Here the sequenced sample was peripheral blood, taken in a trial of Ad26.COV2.S vaccine versus placebo. The receptors were sampled from a person aged 18 to 65 who received the Ad26.COV2.S COVID-19 vaccine or a placebo.

CDR3 region: CASSLTEGYTF. In DNA form, the CDR3 reads TGTGCCAGCAGTTTGACAGAGGGCTACACCTTC. The V gene is TRBV6-2 or TRBV6-3, the J gene TRBJ1-2; a possible D gene is TRBD1 (5 bases). Germline V gives CDR1 MNHEY, CDR2 SVGEGT. Trimming took off 4 bases at V and 8 bases at J, with 8 bases between the two ends. CDR3 length: 11 residues.

V gene TRBV5-1 combines with J gene TRBJ2-1, with D unclear. V lost 0 bases and J lost 10, with 14 bases in between. The CDR3 consists of 14 residues. Germline CDR1 reads SGHRS; CDR2 reads YFSETQ. The CDR3 protein is CASSLDGGPGEQFF. CDR3 DNA: TGCGCCAGCAGCTTGGATGGCGGACCAGGAGAGCAGTTCTTC.

This chain joins TRBV4-1 and TRBJ1-1; D not certain. With 0 bases removed from V and 1 base from J, the gap between germline ends came to 15 bases. Germline V gene sequence: CDR1 MGHRA, CDR2 YSYEKL. The CDR3 has 17 amino acids. The CDR3 here is CASSQEDAWEENTEAFF. CDR3 nucleotides: TGCGCCAGCAGCCAAGAAGACGCCTGGGAGGAGAACACTGAAGCTTTCTTT.

The CDR3 nucleotides are TGCGCCAGCAGCCATGGAAGGGACTCACGTGAAGCTTTCTTT. Residues: CASSHGRDSREAFF. The chain recombines TRBV5-1 with TRBJ1-1; weak D call: TRBD1 (5 bases). There are 14 residues in the CDR3. Germline-derived CDR1 and CDR2 are SGHRS and YFSETQ. The germline V and J ends were trimmed by 4 bases and 7 bases, with 17 bases remaining between them.

CDR3 loop: CASSLEAGLKSSYNEQFF. Here the CDR3 DNA reads TGTGCCAGCAGCTTAGAGGCGGGGCTAAAAAGCTCCTACAATGAGCAGTTCTTC. This chain links TRBV7-9 with TRBJ2-1, with D perhaps matching TRBD2 (6 bases). This CDR3 has 18 residues. V gave up 1 base and J gave up 0 bases, with 16 bases separating them. CDR1 is SEHNR, CDR2 FQNEAQ, per germline (reference sequence).